This T cell receptor beta chain is from a study of blood T cell repertoires in COVID-19 (TCRdb year 2020). Some background on the complete study: Samples covering the acute and convalescent phases of COVID-19 were provided by collaborators in the United States, Italy and Spain. The samples were drawn from the first 160 participants of the ongoing ImmuneRACE study and from 1,254 subjects provided by 6 global collaborators. Where available, HLA class I and class II types were taken from metadata supplied by the sample provider and were not determined by assay-based typing. The material from the prospective study consisted of cDNA or gDNA derived from T cells, B-cell-depleted T cells, or PBMCs. Sample metadata almost always included a de-identified subject ID, COVID-19 status, age in years and sex. Subjects who had been exposed to COVID-19, were actively infected with it, or had recovered from it provided the deeply sampled blood TCRbeta repertoires that made up the dataset. The repertoires were released in a freely available public database meant as a resource for research on the immune response to SARS-CoV-2. What the research found in general, with its limitations: The quantity of clinical and demographic metadata differed by source and by participant and was supplied without curation.

TCRbeta CDR3 regions were amplified from genomic DNA using the immunoSEQ Assay, a bias-controlled multiplex PCR. The original methods were these. Within the assay, amplification of reference gene primers was used to estimate how many nucleated cells each sample contained. To quantify the absolute abundance of each unique TCRbeta CDR3 rearrangement, sequence reads were collapsed and filtered. Productive Simpson clonality was computed per sample as the square root of Simpson's diversity index over productive rearrangements. TCRdb's version of the immuneACCESS table is confined to in-frame rearrangements and falls short of the full clone set. An unresolved V gene accounts for under half of the shortfall where checked; the remainder is of unknown origin. V, J and clone size derive from that table, while D and trimming were established from the DNA sequence. The sample table holds roughly 140,000 clones, of which more than 80% were seen once. The ten largest account for 1.5% to 2% of the sample.

Notes on this clone: Its antigen has not been determined. The sample holds no much larger clone one base away, and base qualities are not on file.

Participants in the prospective study were enrolled through a virtual design, were aged about 18 to 89 years, and lived in roughly 25 United States geographic areas. Cohort assignment in the prospective study relied on participant-reported clinical history from a screening survey and a study questionnaire. Exposed participants were defined as having been in contact with someone with a PCR-confirmed or clinician-diagnosed COVID-19 case within 2 weeks of study entry. In the prospective study, mobile phlebotomists collected whole blood, serum and a nasopharyngeal or oropharyngeal swab from each participant. Over a roughly 2-month period, participants in the prospective study had the option of providing additional blood draws and questionnaires. Before DNA extraction, prospective study blood samples were shipped either frozen or at room temperature. The CDR3 contains 16 residues, cysteine and phenylalanine counted. Of the read, only the CDR3 DNA is kept; its 48 bases are in frame from base 1. V and J lose 5 bases and 0 bases, and a span of 17 bases separates them. CDR1 and CDR2 are drawn from the germline V gene: SGHAT, FQNNGV.

The clonotype was recovered from a woman between 18 and 30 years old who had been exposed to COVID-19. The chain is assembled from TRBV11-2 and TRBJ2-7; TRBD2 could be the D gene, as 5 bases match. The sequencing sample was made of PBMCs or T cells enriched from blood (not recorded which). The nucleotides read TGTGCCAGCAGCCTTTTACGGGGTCCCAGCTCCTACGAGCAGTACTTC. It encodes CASSLLRGPSSYEQYF.